These T cell receptor beta chains were read from a single sample in a study of T cells after yellow fever vaccination. TCRdb independently ran MiXCR on the 5' RACE reads; one entry per CDR3 protein. Among hundreds of thousands of distinct CDR3 sequences listed, 5.2% were seen once. This sample comprised CD4+ T cells sorted from PBMCs, obtained on the day of the yellow fever booster vaccination. These receptors came from a man in his late teens or twenties who received the YFV17D yellow fever vaccine. Each CDR3 is given with its conserved first and last residue. Each record gives: clone size, D gene, J gene, V gene, CDR3 DNA, CDR3 protein. A D gene is named only where the DNA matches it firmly. Size values are once, few and many counts, or a class for expanded clones, and some rows have none.

many | - | TRBJ2-1 | TRBV5-4 | TGTGCCAGCACCCGGCGGGACCTACTGAACAATGAGCAGTTCTTC | CASTRRDLLNNEQFF
many | TRBD2 | TRBJ2-7 | TRBV7-2 | TGTGCCAGCAGCTTGGGTCTAGCGGCTGGCGCCCAGGGACTTAGGTACGAGCAGTACTTC | CASSLGLAAGAQGLRYEQYF
few | - | TRBJ2-2 | TRBV7-7 | TGTGCTAGCAGCTTTGCGGGACAGAGTACCGGGGAGCTGTTTTTT | CASSFAGQSTGELFF
- | - | TRBJ1-2 | TRBV5-4 | TGTGCCAGCAGCTCCTTGACTTCGTATGGCTACACCTTC | CASSSLTSYGYTF
few | TRBD1 | TRBJ2-3 | TRBV12-3/TRBV12-4 | TGTGCCAGCAGTCCTATGACAGGGGGAGGTGGAGATACGCAGTATTTT | CASSPMTGGGGDTQYF
many | - | TRBJ2-2 | TRBV20-1 | TGCAGTGCTAGAGGGATGGCGGAGACGAACACCGGGGAGCTGTTTTTT | CSARGMAETNTGELFF
- | - | TRBJ1-5 | TRBV20-1 | TGCAGTGCTATGGGGGGAATTTATAGCAATCAGCCCCAGCATTTT | CSAMGGIYSNQPQHF
few | TRBD1 | TRBJ1-2 | TRBV5-1 | TGCGCCAGCAGCCCGGGACAGGTCCTCGCGCACTATGGCTACACCTTC | CASSPGQVLAHYGYTF
- | - | TRBJ2-7 | TRBV6-1 | TGTGCCAGCAGTGATGGCCTCTACGAGCAGTACTTC | CASSDGLYEQYF
few | - | TRBJ2-2 | TRBV21-1 | TGTGCCATCCTAAATGGCGAGGGATGCACCGGGGAGCTGTTTTTT | CAILNGEGCTGELFF
many | - | TRBJ1-4 | TRBV5-1 | TGCGCCAGCAGCTTGGGGGCCAAGGAAGAAAAACTGTTTTTT | CASSLGAKEEKLFF
few | TRBD2 | TRBJ2-2 | TRBV20-1 | TGCAGTGCTAGAGGGTCTAGCGGTGACACCGGGGAGCTGTTTTTT | CSARGSSGDTGELFF
- | - | TRBJ2-2 | TRBV5-1 | TGCGCCAGCAGCTCGGGACATACGAACACCGGGGAGCTGTTTTTT | CASSSGHTNTGELFF
few | TRBD2 | TRBJ2-1 | TRBV11-2 | TGTGCCAGCAGCCGACTAGCGGCACCCTTGGGGGATGAGCAGTTCTTC | CASSRLAAPLGDEQFF
- | - | TRBJ1-6 | TRBV5-1 | TGCGCCAGCAGCTTTGAAGGATCCTCTTTGCCCCTCCACTTT | CASSFEGSSLPLHF
few | - | TRBJ1-2 | TRBV7-9 | TGTGCCAGCGGACAAGGACTTGGCTATGGCTACACCTTC | CASGQGLGYGYTF
- | TRBD1 | TRBJ2-5 | TRBV4-2 | TGTGCCAGCAGCCTCACCAGGGGGAGAGGGTCGGGAGAGACCCAGTACTTC | CASSLTRGRGSGETQYF
few | - | TRBJ1-1 | TRBV7-9 | TGTGCCAGCAGTCGGGTCGGGGGACGGTTCACTGAAGCTTTCTTT | CASSRVGGRFTEAFF
many | - | TRBJ2-5 | TRBV18 | TGTGCCAGCTCACCACCGGAGAGGAGAGAGACCCAGTACTTC | CASSPPERRETQYF
few | - | TRBJ2-3 | TRBV6-5 | TGTGCCAGCACCGCTACGGATACGCAGTATTTT | CASTATDTQYF
few | TRBD2 | TRBJ2-5 | TRBV7-7 | TGTGCCAGCAGCCCAGCGGGGGGGCTCGAGACCCAGTACTTC | CASSPAGGLETQYF
many | TRBD1 | TRBJ1-2 | TRBV6-2/TRBV6-3 | TGTGCCAGCAGCGGGGACAGGGTGGACTATGGCTACACCTTC | CASSGDRVDYGYTF
few | - | TRBJ1-4 | TRBV5-1 | TGCGCCAGCAATGAGGGCCAGGGGGAAAAACTGTTTTTT | CASNEGQGEKLFF
- | - | TRBJ1-2 | TRBV28 | TGTGCCAGCAGTTTCGGGAGGACTAACTATGGCTACACCTTC | CASSFGRTNYGYTF
- | - | TRBJ2-5 | TRBV18 | TGTGCCAGCTCACCACGGCTAGTAAGTTCAGAGACCCAGTACTTC | CASSPRLVSSETQYF
few | - | TRBJ2-5 | TRBV24-1 | TGTGCCACCAGTGATTCCACTCCGGGAAGTGAAGAGACCCAGTACTTC | CATSDSTPGSEETQYF
many | - | TRBJ1-3 | TRBV5-1 | TGCGCCAGCAGCACCGGACAGAGCTCTGGAAACACCATATATTTT | CASSTGQSSGNTIYF
- | - | TRBJ2-7 | TRBV5-1 | TGCGCCAGCAGCTTGGCCCTCGGGGGTCAGACCTACGAGCAGTACTTC | CASSLALGGQTYEQYF
- | - | TRBJ1-2 | TRBV5-6 | TGTGCCAGCAGCTCCAGGGGTAACGACTATGGCTACACCTTC | CASSSRGNDYGYTF
- | TRBD1 | TRBJ1-1 | TRBV7-9 | TGTGCCAGCAGCCCAACCGGACAGGCGGTGGCTTTCTTT | CASSPTGQAVAFF
many | - | TRBJ2-3 | TRBV11-1 | TGTGCCAGCAGCTTTGAGGCGGATAGCACAGATACGCAGTATTTT | CASSFEADSTDTQYF
many | - | TRBJ2-1 | TRBV7-2 | TGTGCCAGCAGCTTACAAGGCGGCAATGAGCAGTTCTTC | CASSLQGGNEQFF
- | TRBD1 | TRBJ1-1 | TRBV7-8 | TGTGCCAGCAGCTTAGTCGCTGGTCCAGGGGGCACTGAAGCTTTCTTT | CASSLVAGPGGTEAFF
few | - | TRBJ1-2 | TRBV28 | TGTGCCAGCAGTGAGGACACGAGCTATGGCTACACCTTC | CASSEDTSYGYTF
- | - | TRBJ1-4 | TRBV7-2 | TGTGCCAGCAGCTTAGTTCGGGGTAGTGAAAAACTGTTTTTT | CASSLVRGSEKLFF
few | - | TRBJ2-2 | TRBV20-1 | TGCAGTGCTAGAGATCCGTCCGGGAAGGCCGGGGAGCTGTTTTTT | CSARDPSGKAGELFF
many | - | TRBJ2-5 | TRBV20-1 | TGCAGTGCTAGAGACCCACTAGTTGGAGAGACCCAGTACTTC | CSARDPLVGETQYF
many | TRBD1 | TRBJ1-2 | TRBV7-3 | TGTGCCAGCAGCTTAATGGACAGGGGCGGCTACACCTTC | CASSLMDRGGYTF
- | TRBD1 | TRBJ2-2 | TRBV18 | TGTGCCAGCTCACCTTACGCAACAGGGGGTGTGAACACCGGGGAGCTGTTTTTT | CASSPYATGGVNTGELFF
many | - | TRBJ1-2 | TRBV12-3/TRBV12-4 | TGTGCCAGCACCAGTCAGGGTTTGGGCTATGGCTACACCTTC | CASTSQGLGYGYTF
- | - | TRBJ2-7 | TRBV5-1 | TGCGCCAGCAGCTTGGATGTCCCGAGGGGCGAGCAGTACTTC | CASSLDVPRGEQYF
many | - | TRBJ2-5 | TRBV7-2 | TGTGCCAGCAGCTTAGATCCCCGGGAGACCCAGTACTTC | CASSLDPRETQYF
- | - | TRBJ1-3 | TRBV7-9 | TGTGCCAGCAGCTTAGGGCAGGCTATGGACACCATATATTTT | CASSLGQAMDTIYF
few | TRBD2 | TRBJ2-3 | TRBV2 | TGTGCCAGCAGTGTTTCCAGCGGGGGCTGGGATACGCAGTATTTT | CASSVSSGGWDTQYF
many | TRBD1 | TRBJ2-5 | TRBV7-2 | TGTGCCAGCAGCGTAGAGGGACAGGGTGGAGAGACCCAGTACTTC | CASSVEGQGGETQYF
many | - | TRBJ2-3 | TRBV27 | TGTGCCAGCAGTTATATGACGGTTGGTGCGCAGTATTTT | CASSYMTVGAQYF
few | - | TRBJ1-2 | TRBV7-9 | TGTGCCAGCAGTCGCGACTCTTACTTC | CASSRDSYF
- | - | TRBJ2-2 | TRBV7-6 | TGTGCCAGCACCTCGACGGAATCTAACGGGGAGCTGTTTTTT | CASTSTESNGELFF
few | - | TRBJ1-3 | TRBV5-1 | TGCGCCAGCAGCCCCACAGGTCTCACATCCGGAAACACCATATATTTT | CASSPTGLTSGNTIYF
- | - | TRBJ1-4 | TRBV20-1 | TGCAGTGCTAGACCTTTAAGGCCAGGGACCACTAATGAAAAACTGTTTTTT | CSARPLRPGTTNEKLFF
few | - | TRBJ2-5 | TRBV29-1 | TGCAGCGTTGGGACCCCGGTTATTGGCCAGTACTTC | CSVGTPVIGQYF
- | - | TRBJ1-2 | TRBV5-1 | TGCGCCAGCAGCTATGAGGGTGACTATGGCTACACCTTC | CASSYEGDYGYTF
- | TRBD1 | TRBJ2-1 | TRBV12-3/TRBV12-4 | TGTGCCAGCAGACAGGGGGCTTGGAATGAGCAGTTCTTC | CASRQGAWNEQFF
- | - | TRBJ2-1 | TRBV7-6 | TGTGCCAGCAGCTTAGCGGCGGGACAGATGATCTGGTTCTTC | CASSLAAGQMIWFF
few | TRBD2 | TRBJ2-2 | TRBV7-3 | TGTGCCAGCAGTCGAGCCCCGGGGGGAAACACCGGGGAGCTGTTTTTT | CASSRAPGGNTGELFF
few | TRBD2 | TRBJ2-3 | TRBV20-1 | TGCAGTGCTGGGCCGGACGGGGGGGCCTCAGATACGCAGTATTTT | CSAGPDGGASDTQYF
many | - | TRBJ2-3 | TRBV19 | TGTGCCAGTAGTTTACAATTATACACAGATACGCAGTATTTT | CASSLQLYTDTQYF